The 14 T cell receptor beta chains given below trace back to one sample, sequenced in a study of blood T cell repertoires in COVID-19. Assay used: immunoSEQ multiplex PCR; TCRdb lists only in-frame clones, some missing. Among around 150,000 clones, around 74% were seen once, and the ten largest hold around 2.8%. Sequenced material: peripheral blood. The receptors shown here come from a man aged 70 or older with acute or convalescent COVID-19.

This clone is a singleton in its sample. The V gene is TRBV3-1 (or the pseudogene TRBV3-2), the J gene TRBJ2-7; 10 bases map to TRBD2. The length of the CDR3 is 16 residues. CDR1 is LGHDT and CDR2 is YNNKEL in the germline V gene (reference sequence). Trimming removed 1 base from V and 4 bases from J; junction bases left unmatched: 7. The CDR3 region is CASSQGASGSFYEQYF. In DNA, the CDR3 is TGTGCCAGCAGCCAAGGGGCTAGCGGGAGTTTTTACGAGCAGTACTTC.

The V call is TRBV10-3, the J call TRBJ2-3, with 8 bases matching TRBD2. The length of the CDR3 is 16 residues. Germline lookup yields CDR1 ENHRY and CDR2 SYGVKD. V dropped 2 bases and J dropped 1; count of bases not matched to a gene: 5. In nucleotides, the CDR3 is TGTGCCATCAGTGAGCGGCCAGCGGGGGGCACAGATACGCAGTATTTT. This sequence encodes CAISERPAGGTDTQYF.

This clone was detected once. The rearrangement joins TRBV9 to TRBJ2-7, with D maybe TRBD1 (6 bases). The CDR3 length is 13 residues. Trimming removed 2 bases from V and 6 bases from J, with 12 bases in between. CDR1 is SGDLS and CDR2 is YYNGEE in the germline V gene. The CDR3 bases are TGTGCCAGCAGCGTGGTCAGAGGGGGCGAGCAGTACTTC. It translates to CASSVVRGGEQYF.

This clone was detected once. The DNA for the CDR3 is TGCGCCAGCAGCCAAGTTCCAGGGCAAACAGGGTCACCCCTCCACTTT. Protein product: CASSQVPGQTGSPLHF. The chain is built from TRBV4-1 and TRBJ1-6; D is perhaps TRBD1 (6 bases). The CDR3 length is 16 residues. Trimming cost V 1 base and J 10 bases, with 17 bases left between them. CDR1 MGHRA and CDR2 YSYEKL come from the germline V gene.

Concerning this clone: The same CDR3 is also encoded by other DNA sequences in this sample. The V call is TRBV7-9, the J call TRBJ1-6, with D possibly being TRBD1 (5 bases). V lost 1 base to trimming and J lost 7 bases, with 5 bases between them. The CDR3 is 13 residues long. From germline, CDR1 is SEHNR and CDR2 FQNEAQ (reference sequence). The CDR3 here is CASSLGGNSPLHF. Here the CDR3 DNA reads TGTGCCAGCAGCTTAGGGGGCAATTCACCCCTCCACTTT.

The rearrangement uses TRBV28 and TRBJ2-1; D gene uncertain. CDR3 length: 12 amino acids. V lost 6 bases and J lost 9, with 12 bases in between. Germline CDR1 and CDR2: MDHEN and SYDVKM. The CDR3 DNA sequence: TGTGCCAGCAGAAGTTCCTTCAGTGAGCAGTTCTTC. Translation: CASRSSFSEQFF.

The chain is built from TRBV11-2 and TRBJ1-4, with D uncertain. The V gene lost 5 bases and the J gene lost 7 bases, with 17 bases spanning the gap. Germline V gene sequence: CDR1 SGHAT, CDR2 FQNNGV. The CDR3 sequence is 15 residues long. CDR3 loop: CASSSRTGAGEKLFF. The CDR3 nucleotides read TGTGCCAGCAGCAGCAGGACGGGAGCGGGTGAAAAACTGTTTTTT. The full variable domain, completed using reference TRBV11-2 and TRBJ1-4, is EAGVAQSPRYKIIEKRQSVAFWCNPISGHATLYWYQQILGQGPKLLIQFQNNGVVDDSQLPKDRFSAERLKGVDSTLKIQPAKLEDSAVYLCASSSRTGAGEKLFFGSGTQLSVL.

This chain joins TRBV10-3 and TRBJ1-6, with D perhaps matching TRBD1 (6 bases). Germline V lookup: CDR1 ENHRY, CDR2 SYGVKD. V lost 5 bases, J lost 6 bases, and 11 bases lay in between. This CDR3 is built from 14 residues. In DNA form, the CDR3 reads TGTGCCATCAGTCTGGACAGCCCTAATTCACCCCTCCACTTT. Its protein product is CAISLDSPNSPLHF.

The rearrangement joins TRBV25-1 to TRBJ1-1, with TRBD1 matching over 8 bases. Germline-derived CDR1 and CDR2 are MGHDK and SYGVNS. The length of the CDR3 is 15 residues. V lost 2 bases, J lost 4 bases, and 6 bases stayed unmatched. Here the CDR3 reads CASSEQGARVTEAFF. The CDR3, as DNA: TGTGCCAGCAGTGAACAGGGGGCGAGGGTCACTGAAGCTTTCTTT.

The gene calls are TRBV6-5 and TRBJ1-1, with a weak D call TRBD1 (6 bases). Germline V gene lookup returns CDR1 MNHEY and CDR2 SVGAGI. CDR3 length: 14 residues. Trimming cost V 5 bases and J 1 base, with 11 bases left between them. CDR3 sequence (DNA): TGTGCCAGCAGTCCAATGACAGGGAACACTGAAGCTTTCTTT. Protein product: CASSPMTGNTEAFF.

The rearrangement uses TRBV3-1 (or the pseudogene TRBV3-2) and TRBJ1-2, with no clear D. This CDR3 contains 13 residues. In germline, CDR1 is LGHDT, CDR2 YNNKEL (reference sequence). The V and J ends lost 1 base and 8 bases respectively, with 11 bases between them. DNA of the CDR3: TGTGCCAGCAGCCAAGGGGTCGGCGGGGGCTACACCTTC. Protein sequence: CASSQGVGGGYTF.

The J gene is TRBJ2-1, the V gene TRBV5-8, with a weak D call TRBD1 (9 bases). Deletions cut 5 bases from V and 2 bases from J, with 26 bases between. Germline CDR1 SGHTS, CDR2 YDEGEE. The CDR3 contains 19 residues. The chain's CDR3 is CASRGTGLTREVTYNEQFF. Here the CDR3 DNA reads TGTGCCAGCAGGGGGACAGGGTTGACGCGGGAGGTCACCTACAATGAGCAGTTCTTC.

The V call is TRBV5-4, the J call TRBJ1-6, with D hard to call. Germline-derived CDR1 and CDR2 are SGHNT and YYREEE (reference sequence). The CDR3 has 14 amino acids. The ends were cut back, 0 bases at V and 5 bases at J, with 6 bases in the middle. The CDR3 coding sequence is TGTGCCAGCAGCTTGGTGCTAGATAATTCACCCCTCCACTTT. This gives the protein CASSLVLDNSPLHF.

The genes are TRBV3-1 (or the pseudogene TRBV3-2) and TRBJ1-2; D is possibly TRBD1 (5 bases). Trimming stripped 4 bases from V and 8 bases from J, with 14 bases between. This CDR3 is 13 amino acids long. The germline gives CDR1 LGHDT, CDR2 YNNKEL (reference sequence). CDR3: CASSPLGGSGYTF. DNA of the CDR3: TGTGCCAGCAGCCCTTTGGGGGGGAGCGGCTACACCTTC.